This TCR beta chain is from a study of cytomegalovirus exposure and HLA in healthy donors. Whole-study results and caveats: A few CMV-associated chains were confirmed in vitro to be specific for CMV antigens.

This CDR3 is 14 amino acids long. V was clipped by 0 bases and J by 2 bases, with 8 bases between them. Per the germline V gene, CDR1 is SGHTS and CDR2 is YDEGEE. In the case of this clone: Antigen specificity is unknown.

The PCR was carried out with 60 Vbeta primers and 13 Jbeta primers. The protocol was immunoSEQ multiplex PCR, while the TCRdb copy is restricted to in-frame clones and leaves out a portion. The sample consists of around 110,000 clones, 70% to 80% of them appearing once. The chain is built from TRBV5-8 and TRBJ1-1; D perhaps matches TRBD1 (5 bases). This TCR was sampled from a woman younger than 35 in good health and CMV-seronegative. Sequencing was carried out using PBMCs. CDR3 residues: CASSLGQRNTEAFF. The CDR3, as DNA: TGTGCCAGCAGCTTGGGACAGCGTAACACTGAAGCTTTCTTT.